A single T cell receptor (beta chain) is shown here with its context. The entry originates in a study of control samples from healthy donors and cancer patients. Sequencing used immunoSEQ multiplex PCR; TCRdb keeps in-frame clones, though not all of them. There are 70,000 or so clones in the sample; more than 80% occur only once, and 2.9% lies in the top ten. Trimming cost V 5 bases and J 5 bases, with 10 bases left between them. CDR1 and CDR2 from the germline V gene are SGHTA and FQGTGA. This CDR3 comprises 13 residues. V usage is TRBV7-3 and J usage is TRBJ2-1; D not resolved. The sequence was obtained from a woman aged 45-60 years with lung cancer. Material: PBMCs. CDR3: CASSPEINNEQFF. In DNA form, the CDR3 reads TGTGCCAGCAGCCCGGAAATCAACAATGAGCAGTTCTTC. The complete variable domain, with remaining parts taken from reference TRBV7-3 and TRBJ2-1, reads GAGVSQTPSNKVTEKGKYVELRCDPISGHTALYWYRQSLGQGPEFLIYFQGTGAADDSGLPNDRFFAVRPEGSVSTLKIQRTERGDSAVYLCASSPEINNEQFFGPGTRLTVL.